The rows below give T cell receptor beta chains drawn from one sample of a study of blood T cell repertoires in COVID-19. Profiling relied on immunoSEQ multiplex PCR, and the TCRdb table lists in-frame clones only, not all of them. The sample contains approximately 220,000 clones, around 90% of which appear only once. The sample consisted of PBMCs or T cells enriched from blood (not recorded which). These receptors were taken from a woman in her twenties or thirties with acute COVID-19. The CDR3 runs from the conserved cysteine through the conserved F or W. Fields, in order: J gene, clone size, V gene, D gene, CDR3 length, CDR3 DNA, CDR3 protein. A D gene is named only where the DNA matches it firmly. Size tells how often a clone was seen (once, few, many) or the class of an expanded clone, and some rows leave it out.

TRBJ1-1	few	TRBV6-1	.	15	TGTGCCAGCAGTGAAAGGCCGGGGAACCCGAATGAAGCTTTCTTT	CASSERPGNPNEAFF
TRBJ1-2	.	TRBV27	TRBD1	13	TGTGCCAGCCAGGGACAGGGGGCTTATGGCTACACCTTC	CASQGQGAYGYTF
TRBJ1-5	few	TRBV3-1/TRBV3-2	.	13	TGTGCCAGCAGCCAGGGGGGGCCACAGCCCCAGCATTTT	CASSQGGPQPQHF
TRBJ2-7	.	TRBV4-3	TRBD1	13	TGCGCCAGCAGCCAGGACAGGGGGTTCGAGCAGTACTTC	CASSQDRGFEQYF
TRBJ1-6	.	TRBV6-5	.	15	TGTGCCAGCAGACCGCCTACAGGGTTTGATTCACCCCTCCACTTT	CASRPPTGFDSPLHF
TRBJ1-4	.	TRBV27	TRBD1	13	TGTGCCACATCGACAGGGATTAATGAAAAACTGTTTTTT	CATSTGINEKLFF
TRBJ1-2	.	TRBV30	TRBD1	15	TGTGCCTGGAGTGTAGGTGGGCCCACAGGGGATGGCTACACCTTC	CAWSVGGPTGDGYTF
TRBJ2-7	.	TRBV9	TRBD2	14	TGTGCCAGCAGCCTCCGGGACTACTCTCACGAGCAGTACTTC	CASSLRDYSHEQYF
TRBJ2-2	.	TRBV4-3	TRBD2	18	TGCGCCAGCAGCCAAGAACTAGCGGGGGGACTAAACACCGGGGAGCTGTTTTTT	CASSQELAGGLNTGELFF
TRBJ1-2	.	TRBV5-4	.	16	TGTGCCAGCAGCCCGAAATTGACATCCGATTCCTATGGCTACACCTTC	CASSPKLTSDSYGYTF
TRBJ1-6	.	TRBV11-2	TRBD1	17	TGTGCCAGCAGCCGCTCGATTCCGGGACAGGGTAATTCACCCCTCCACTTT	CASSRSIPGQGNSPLHF
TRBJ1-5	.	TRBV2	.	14	TGTGCCAGCAGCTCGGACACTAGCAATCAGCCCCAGCATTTT	CASSSDTSNQPQHF
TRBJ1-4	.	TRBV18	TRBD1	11	TGTGCCAGCTCACTCGACAGGGATCTGTTTTTT	CASSLDRDLFF
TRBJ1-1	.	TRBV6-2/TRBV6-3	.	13	TGTGCCAGCAGTTATGGGGAGTGGACTGAAGCTTTCTTT	CASSYGEWTEAFF
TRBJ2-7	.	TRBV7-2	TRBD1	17	TGTGCCAGCAGCTTAGTTGGCGGGCAGGGGGCAAGAAACGAGCAGTACTTC	CASSLVGGQGARNEQYF
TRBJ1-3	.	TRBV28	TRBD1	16	TGTGCCAGCAGCCCCGGGACAGTTAGATCTGGAAACACCATATATTTT	CASSPGTVRSGNTIYF
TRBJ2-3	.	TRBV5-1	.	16	TGCGCCAGCAGCTTGGTGGTGAGGGTCCCTGGGGATACGCAGTATTTT	CASSLVVRVPGDTQYF
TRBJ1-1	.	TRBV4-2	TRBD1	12	TGTGCCAGCAGCCGACAGGGGGCTGAAGCTTTCTTT	CASSRQGAEAFF
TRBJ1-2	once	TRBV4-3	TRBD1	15	TGCGCCAGCAGCTCGGGCGGGACAGGGGGCGGGTTGAACACCTTC	CASSSGGTGGGLNTF
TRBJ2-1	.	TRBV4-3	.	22	TGCGCCAGCAGCCAAGATCGTCTGGCCAGGGTGAAGGGCCAAAGCTCCTACAATGAGCAGTTCTTC	CASSQDRLARVKGQSSYNEQFF
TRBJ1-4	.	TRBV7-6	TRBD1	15	TGTGCCAGCAGCTTAAACGACAGGGGGCGCGAAAAACTGTTTTTT	CASSLNDRGREKLFF
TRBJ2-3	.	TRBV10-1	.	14	TGCGCCAGCAGTGTAGGGGATAGCACAGATACGCAGTATTTT	CASSVGDSTDTQYF
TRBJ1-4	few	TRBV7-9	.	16	TGTGCCAGCAGCTCTATAAGGGGGGGACTTAAAGAAAAACTGTTTTTT	CASSSIRGGLKEKLFF
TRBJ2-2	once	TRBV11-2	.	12	TGTGCCAGCAGCCCTTTCACCGGGGAGCTGTTTTTT	CASSPFTGELFF
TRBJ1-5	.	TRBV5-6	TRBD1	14	TGTGCCAGCAGTTACGGACAGGGCAGGCAGCCCCAGCATTTT	CASSYGQGRQPQHF
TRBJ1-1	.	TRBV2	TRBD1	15	TGTGCCAGCAAGGAGCTCAAGGGGGCGCGGACTGAAGCTTTCTTT	CASKELKGARTEAFF
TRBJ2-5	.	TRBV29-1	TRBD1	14	TGCAGCGCCCGAGGACAGGGGCGGGAGGAGACCCAGTACTTC	CSARGQGREETQYF
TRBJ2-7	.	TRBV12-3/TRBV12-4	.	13	TGTGCCAGCAGTGTCAGGAGGTTCTACGAGCAGTACTTC	CASSVRRFYEQYF
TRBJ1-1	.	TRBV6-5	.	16	TGTGCCAGCAGTTCTCATATCGGACAGCAGAACACTGAAGCTTTCTTT	CASSSHIGQQNTEAFF
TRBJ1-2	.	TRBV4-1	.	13	TGCGCCAGCAGCCAAGACGGAGACTATGGCTACACCTTC	CASSQDGDYGYTF
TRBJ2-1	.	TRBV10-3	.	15	TGTGCCATCAGACCTACAGGGAAAGACTACAATGAGCAGTTCTTC	CAIRPTGKDYNEQFF
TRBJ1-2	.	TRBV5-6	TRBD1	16	TGTGCCAGCAGCTTGGTCTCGGGACAGGCTAACTATGGCTACACCTTC	CASSLVSGQANYGYTF
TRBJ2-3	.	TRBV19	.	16	TGTGCCAGTATGGGCAGGGATAAACCTAGCACAGATACGCAGTATTTT	CASMGRDKPSTDTQYF
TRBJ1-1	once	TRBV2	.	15	TGTGCCAGCAGTGAACAGGGAGGATTAGACACTGAAGCTTTCTTT	CASSEQGGLDTEAFF
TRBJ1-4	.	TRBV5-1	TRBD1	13	TGCGCCAGCAGCTCAAACAGGGGTGAAAAACTGTTTTTT	CASSSNRGEKLFF
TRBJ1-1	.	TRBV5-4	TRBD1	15	TGTGCCAGCAGCTTGGGGGGGCCAGGGGGCACTGAAGCTTTCTTT	CASSLGGPGGTEAFF
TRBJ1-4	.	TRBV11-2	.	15	TGTGCCAGCAGCTTAGAGGACAGTTGGAATGAAAAACTGTTTTTT	CASSLEDSWNEKLFF
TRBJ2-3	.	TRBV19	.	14	TGTGCCAGTAGTGACCAGGCGGGAACAGATACGCAGTATTTT	CASSDQAGTDTQYF
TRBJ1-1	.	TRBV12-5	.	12	TGTGCTAGTGGTTCCGGGTTGAATGAAGCTTTCTTT	CASGSGLNEAFF